This T cell receptor beta chain is from a study of blood T cells in healthy people across ages. The CDR3 loop spans 12 amino acids. Trimming left V 6 bases short and J 2 bases short, with 7 bases between. Germline lookup yields CDR1 MNHEY and CDR2 SVGEGT. A second PCR of about 6 to 11 cycles used a sample-barcoded 5' primer and a J-beta primer mix. TCRdb re-called the 5' RACE reads with MiXCR, one entry per CDR3 protein. This table has about 1.1 million distinct CDR3 sequences, more than 30% appearing once. Study-wide results and limits: A roughly linear fall in TCR beta diversity per million T cells was seen with increasing age. Total diversity from one million sequenced T cells was likely underestimated. Long-lived donors had more naive CD4+ cells and higher diversity than aged donors.

To note about this clonotype: Antigen specificity is unknown.

Drawing of peripheral blood yielded about 9.8 milliliters from each donor. The V and J genes are TRBV6-2 or TRBV6-3 and TRBJ1-2; D unresolved. The sample was blood. This sequence was found in a man younger than 30 in good health. The DNA of the CDR3 is TGTGCCAGCAGGCCCGGAAACTATGGCTACACCTTC. It is translated as CASRPGNYGYTF.